This T cell receptor (beta chain) was profiled in a study of cytomegalovirus exposure and HLA in healthy donors. This clone was counted a single time. No antigen is known for it. Both 60 Vbeta primers and 13 Jbeta primers went into the PCR. Using immunoSEQ multiplex PCR, the repertoire was profiled, and TCRdb retains in-frame clones only, with some absent. The sample has 160,000 or so clones, roughly four fifths seen once. This CDR3 spans 15 amino acids. Study observations and caveats: An analysis done earlier found most TCR beta V segments productive about 87% or about 30% of the time. Later analysis suggested most CMV-associated TCR beta chains were HLA-restricted.

The V gene is TRBV21-1, the J gene TRBJ2-7; whether TRBD2, the table's D call, matches the DNA was not checked. TRBV21-1 is classified as a pseudogene. Sequencing input: PBMCs. The receptor's source is a woman aged 40 to 49 in good health and CMV-seronegative. The CDR3 spells CASSLPGTSFYEQYF. The CDR3 DNA reads TGTGCCAGCAGCCTACCCGGGACTAGCTTCTACGAGCAGTACTTC.